The present T cell receptor beta chain was sequenced within a study of cytomegalovirus exposure and HLA in healthy donors. General study points: Cytomegalovirus association was assigned to around 150 TCR beta chains.

While the first cohort had 600 to 800 subjects, the donors belonged to the separate validation cohort of more than 95 subjects. Trimming at V came to 3 bases and at J to 6 bases, leaving 18 bases not matched to a gene. CDR1 is SGHRS and CDR2 is YFSETQ in the germline V gene. The CDR3 spans 18 residues. Remarks on this clone: The antigen is not known.

Profiled with immunoSEQ multiplex PCR; TCRdb holds only in-frame clones, not every one. The sample consists of some 160,000 clones, 88% of them appearing once. This TCR was recovered from a man aged 18 to 29 in good health and CMV-seronegative. The sequenced sample was PBMCs. This chain joins TRBV5-1 and TRBJ2-7; 10 nucleotides align to TRBD2. DNA for the CDR3: TGCGCCAGCAGCTCGGGAGGTACTAGCGGGATGTCTTCACGCGAGCAGTACTTC. Translating gives CASSSGGTSGMSSREQYF.